This T cell receptor beta chain was identified in a study of spatial heterogeneity in lung cancer. Study background: Consistent detection of more beta-chain than alpha-chain sequences was observed.

The presence of a unique molecular identifier marked each TCR cDNA molecule. Via MiXCR, TCRdb re-called the 5' RACE reads, giving one row per CDR3 protein. The repertoire has about 13,000 distinct CDR3 sequences, around 3.7% of them found once; the top ten carry 35% to 55%. This clonotype was seen many times. Regarding time point: sample taken at primary tumor resection. Whole RNA, isolated from tumor, nontumor lung or frozen PBMC, was sequenced without prior sorting. CDR3 size: 19 residues. V gave up 0 bases and J gave up 5 bases; unmatched junction bases: 8. CDR1 and CDR2 from the germline V gene are SEHNR and FQNEAQ (reference sequence).

V gene TRBV7-9 combines with J gene TRBJ2-3, with TRBD2 matching 16 bases. The sequence derives from a male donor with early-stage non-small cell lung cancer. The starting material was PBMCs, obtained at surgery. The CDR3 is CASSLAPGLAGGPLDTQYF. CDR3 bases: TGTGCCAGCAGCTTAGCGCCGGGACTAGCGGGAGGGCCTTTAGATACGCAGTATTTT.